Reported below is one T cell receptor (beta chain). Its antigen remains unidentified. The record originates from a study of cytotoxic CD8 clonotypes in ibrutinib-treated CLL. Overall study context: Among responders, roughly 25 were partial and 2 complete; after median roughly 70 months, about 15 stayed remitted and 12 progressed. Whole-study findings and limits: Public clonotypes, found uncommonly, either contracted or stayed stable on treatment. At baseline, clonality was higher than in age-matched healthy donors and correlated with CD8+ counts.

The junction had 3 bases not matched to a gene; V was cut back by 3 bases and J by 3 bases. The CDR3 has 13 residues. CDR1 is SGHRS, CDR2 YFSETQ, per germline. Using immunoSEQ multiplex PCR, the repertoire was profiled, and TCRdb retains in-frame clones only, with some absent. The repertoire has about 300,000 clones, less than 85% of them found once; the top ten carry roughly 5%. This sequence joins TRBV5-1 and TRBJ2-7; 7 nucleotides agree with TRBD1. This clonotype was obtained from a human donor with chronic lymphocytic leukemia. The starting material was PBMCs, obtained at disease progression, from a patient treated with ibrutinib. The CDR3 is CASSWTGRYEQYF. CDR3 coding DNA: TGCGCCAGCAGCTGGACAGGTCGCTACGAGCAGTACTTC.